This TCR beta chain was sequenced during a study of T cell changes during pregnancy in multiple sclerosis. TCRdb's copy holds only in-frame clones and misses some; the assay was immunoSEQ multiplex PCR. The table has around 42,000 clones, about 87% seen once. Per the germline V gene, CDR1 is SGHAT and CDR2 is FQNNGV. This CDR3 is built from 15 residues. Trimming took 4 bases from V and 4 from J, leaving 16 bases between them. The clonotype comes from a female donor in good health, enrolled as a control in a pregnancy study. Here the sequenced sample was peripheral blood, taken in the first trimester of pregnancy. The rearrangement uses TRBV11-2 and TRBJ1-2; the D gene is possibly TRBD1 (6 bases). The CDR3 coding sequence is TGTGCCAGCAGCTCGGGGGGAAAGGGGGGCTATGGCTACACCTTC. Encoded protein: CASSSGGKGGYGYTF.